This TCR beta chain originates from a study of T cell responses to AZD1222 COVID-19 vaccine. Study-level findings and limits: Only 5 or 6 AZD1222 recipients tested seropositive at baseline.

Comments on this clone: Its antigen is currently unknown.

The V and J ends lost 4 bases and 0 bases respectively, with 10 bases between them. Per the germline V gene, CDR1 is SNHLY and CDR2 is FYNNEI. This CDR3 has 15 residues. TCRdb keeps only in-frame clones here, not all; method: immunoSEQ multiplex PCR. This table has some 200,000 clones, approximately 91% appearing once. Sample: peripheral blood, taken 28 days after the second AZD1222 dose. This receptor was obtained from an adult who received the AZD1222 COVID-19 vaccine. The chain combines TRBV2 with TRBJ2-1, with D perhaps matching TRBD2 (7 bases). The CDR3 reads CASSARGASYNEQFF. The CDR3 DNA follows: TGTGCCAGCAGTGCACGGGGGGCCTCCTACAATGAGCAGTTCTTC.